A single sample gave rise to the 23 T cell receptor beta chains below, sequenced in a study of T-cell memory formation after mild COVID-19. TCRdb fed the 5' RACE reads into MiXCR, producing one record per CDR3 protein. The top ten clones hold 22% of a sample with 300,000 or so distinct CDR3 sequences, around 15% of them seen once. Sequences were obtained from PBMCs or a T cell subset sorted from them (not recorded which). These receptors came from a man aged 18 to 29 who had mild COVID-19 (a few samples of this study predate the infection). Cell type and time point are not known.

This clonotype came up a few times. The CDR3 region has the DNA TGCAGCGGCGGAAACAGGGCGAAACAAGAGACCCAGTACTTC. Its translation: CSGGNRAKQETQYF. This chain uses TRBV29-1 with TRBJ2-5; D might be TRBD1 (6 bases). V was pared by 7 bases and J by 2 bases, with 17 bases between. Germline CDR1 reads SQVTM; CDR2 reads ANQGSEA. The CDR3 runs to 14 residues. The variable domain in full, completed from reference TRBV29-1 and TRBJ2-5, reads SAVISQKPSRDICQRGTSLTIQCQVDSQVTMMFWYRQQPGQSLTLIATANQGSEATYESGFVIDKFPISRPNLTFSTLTVSNMSPEDSSIYLCSGGNRAKQETQYFGPGTRLLVL.

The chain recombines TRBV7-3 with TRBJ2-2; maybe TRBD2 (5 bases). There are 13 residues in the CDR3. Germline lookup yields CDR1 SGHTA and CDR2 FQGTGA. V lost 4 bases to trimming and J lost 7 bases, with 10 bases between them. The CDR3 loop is CASSSLGNGELFF. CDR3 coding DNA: TGTGCCAGCAGCTCCCTCGGGAACGGGGAGCTGTTTTTT.

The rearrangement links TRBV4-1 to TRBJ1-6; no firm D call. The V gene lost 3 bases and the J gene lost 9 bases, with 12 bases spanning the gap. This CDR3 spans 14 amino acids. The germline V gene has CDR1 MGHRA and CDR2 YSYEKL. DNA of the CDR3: TGCGCCAGCAGCCATATCGCGTCCAGTTCACCCCTCCACTTT. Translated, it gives CASSHIASSSPLHF.

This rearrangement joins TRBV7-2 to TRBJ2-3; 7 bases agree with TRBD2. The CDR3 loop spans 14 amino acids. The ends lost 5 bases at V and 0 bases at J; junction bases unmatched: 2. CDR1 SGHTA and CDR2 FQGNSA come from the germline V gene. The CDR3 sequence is CASSQTSSTDTQYF. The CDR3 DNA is TGTGCCAGCAGCCAGACTAGCAGCACAGATACGCAGTATTTT.

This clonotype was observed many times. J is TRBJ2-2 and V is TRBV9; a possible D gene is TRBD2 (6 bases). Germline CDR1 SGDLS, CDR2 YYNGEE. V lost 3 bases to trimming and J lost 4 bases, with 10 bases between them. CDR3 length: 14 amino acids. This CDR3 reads CASSALASTGELFF. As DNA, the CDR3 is TGTGCCAGCAGCGCCCTAGCGTCCACCGGGGAGCTGTTTTTT.

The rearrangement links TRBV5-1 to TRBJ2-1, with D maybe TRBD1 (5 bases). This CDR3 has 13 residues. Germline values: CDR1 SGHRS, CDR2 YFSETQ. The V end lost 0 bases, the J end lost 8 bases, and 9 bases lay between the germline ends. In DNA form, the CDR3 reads TGCGCCAGCAGCTTGGAAACAGGTGATGAGCAGTTCTTC. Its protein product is CASSLETGDEQFF.

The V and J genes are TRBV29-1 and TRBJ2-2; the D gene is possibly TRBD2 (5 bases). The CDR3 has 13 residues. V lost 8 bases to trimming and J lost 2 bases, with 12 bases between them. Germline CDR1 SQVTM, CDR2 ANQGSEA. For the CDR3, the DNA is TGCAGCTCATCCGAGGGTAACACCGGGGAGCTGTTTTTT. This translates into CSSSEGNTGELFF.

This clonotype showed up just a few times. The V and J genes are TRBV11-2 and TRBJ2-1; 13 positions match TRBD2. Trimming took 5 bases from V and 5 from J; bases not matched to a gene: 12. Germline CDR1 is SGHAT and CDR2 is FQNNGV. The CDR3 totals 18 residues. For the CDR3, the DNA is TGTGCCAGCAGCGGGTACCCCCTCGGGACTAGCGGGGACAATGAGCAGTTCTTC. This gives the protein CASSGYPLGTSGDNEQFF.

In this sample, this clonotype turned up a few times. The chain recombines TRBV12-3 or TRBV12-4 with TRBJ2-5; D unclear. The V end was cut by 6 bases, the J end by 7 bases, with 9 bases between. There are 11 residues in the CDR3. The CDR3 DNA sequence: TGTGCCAGCAGCCTCGCCGGGACCCAGTACTTC. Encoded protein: CASSLAGTQYF.

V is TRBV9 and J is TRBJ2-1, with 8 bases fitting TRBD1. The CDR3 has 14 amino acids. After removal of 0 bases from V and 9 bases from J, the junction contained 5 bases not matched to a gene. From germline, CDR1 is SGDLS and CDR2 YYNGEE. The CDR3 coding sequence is TGTGCCAGCAGCGTAGGGACAGGGTTGGTTGAGCAGTTCTTC. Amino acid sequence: CASSVGTGLVEQFF.

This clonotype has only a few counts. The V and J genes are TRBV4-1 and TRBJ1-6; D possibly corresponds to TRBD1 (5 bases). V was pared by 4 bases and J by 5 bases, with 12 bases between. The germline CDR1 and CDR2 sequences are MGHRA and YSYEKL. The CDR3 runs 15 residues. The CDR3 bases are TGCGCCAGCAGCCTTTCGGGGGTTAATAATTCACCCCTCCACTTT. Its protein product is CASSLSGVNNSPLHF.

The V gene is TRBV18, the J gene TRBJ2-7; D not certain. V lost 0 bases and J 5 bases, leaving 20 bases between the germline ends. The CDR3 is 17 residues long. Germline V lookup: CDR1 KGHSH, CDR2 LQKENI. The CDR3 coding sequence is TGTGCCAGCTCACCACCGATTTTGCAGGATGGTGACGACGAGCAGTACTTC. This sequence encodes CASSPPILQDGDDEQYF.

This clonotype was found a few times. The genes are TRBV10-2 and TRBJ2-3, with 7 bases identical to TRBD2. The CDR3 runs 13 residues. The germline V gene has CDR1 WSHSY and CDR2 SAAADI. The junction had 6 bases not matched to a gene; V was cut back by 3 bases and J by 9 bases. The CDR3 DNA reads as TGCGCCAGCAGTGATGCGGGGGTGGGGACGCAGTATTTT. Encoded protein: CASSDAGVGTQYF.

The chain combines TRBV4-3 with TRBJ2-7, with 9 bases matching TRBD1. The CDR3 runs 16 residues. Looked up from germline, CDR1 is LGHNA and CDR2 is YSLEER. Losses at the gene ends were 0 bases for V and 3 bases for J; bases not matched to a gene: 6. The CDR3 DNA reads TGCGCCAGCAGCCAAGAATTTGCGGGACAGGGCTACGAGCAGTACTTC. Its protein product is CASSQEFAGQGYEQYF.

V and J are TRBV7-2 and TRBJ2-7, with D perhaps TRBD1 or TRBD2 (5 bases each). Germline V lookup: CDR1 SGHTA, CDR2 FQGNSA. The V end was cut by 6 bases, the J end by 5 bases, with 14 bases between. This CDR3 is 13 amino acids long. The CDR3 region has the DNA TGTGCCAGCAGTACCCGGGACGGCAACGAGCAGTACTTC. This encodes CASSTRDGNEQYF.

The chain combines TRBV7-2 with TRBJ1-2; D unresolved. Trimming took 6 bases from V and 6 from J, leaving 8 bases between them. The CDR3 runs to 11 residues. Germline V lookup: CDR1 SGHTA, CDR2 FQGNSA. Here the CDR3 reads CASSSVDGYTF. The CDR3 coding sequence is TGTGCCAGCAGTTCAGTAGATGGCTACACCTTC.

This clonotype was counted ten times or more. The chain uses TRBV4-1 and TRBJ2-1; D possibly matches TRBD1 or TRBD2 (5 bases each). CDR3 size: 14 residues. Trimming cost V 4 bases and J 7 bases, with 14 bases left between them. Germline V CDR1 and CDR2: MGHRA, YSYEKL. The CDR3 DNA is TGCGCCAGCAGCCGGGACCCTGTGGAGAATGAGCAGTTCTTC. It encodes CASSRDPVENEQFF.

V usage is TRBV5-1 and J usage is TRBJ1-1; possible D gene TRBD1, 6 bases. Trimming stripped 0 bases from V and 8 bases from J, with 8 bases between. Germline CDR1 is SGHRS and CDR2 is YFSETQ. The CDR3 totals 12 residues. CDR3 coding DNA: TGCGCCAGCAGCTTGGGGGGGCAGGAAGCTTTCTTT. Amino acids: CASSLGGQEAFF.

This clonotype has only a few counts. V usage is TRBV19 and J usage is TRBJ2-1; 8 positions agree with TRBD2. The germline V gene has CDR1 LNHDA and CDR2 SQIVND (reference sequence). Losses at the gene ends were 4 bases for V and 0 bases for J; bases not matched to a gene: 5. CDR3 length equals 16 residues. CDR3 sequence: CASSSSGASSYNEQFF. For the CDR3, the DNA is TGTGCCAGTAGTAGTAGCGGGGCGAGCTCCTACAATGAGCAGTTCTTC.

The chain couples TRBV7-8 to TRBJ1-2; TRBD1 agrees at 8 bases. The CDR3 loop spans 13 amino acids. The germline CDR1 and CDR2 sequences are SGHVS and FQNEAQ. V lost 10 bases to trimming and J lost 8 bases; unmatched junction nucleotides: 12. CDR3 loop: CATGRDPGGGYTF. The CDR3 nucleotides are TGTGCCACAGGACGAGACCCAGGGGGCGGCTACACCTTC.

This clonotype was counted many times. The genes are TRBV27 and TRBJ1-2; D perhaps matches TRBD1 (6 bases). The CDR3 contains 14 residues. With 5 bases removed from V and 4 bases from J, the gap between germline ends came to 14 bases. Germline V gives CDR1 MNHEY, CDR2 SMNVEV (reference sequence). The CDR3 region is CASSPLGGLYGYTF. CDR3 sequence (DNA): TGTGCCAGCAGTCCCCTCGGGGGGCTCTATGGCTACACCTTC.

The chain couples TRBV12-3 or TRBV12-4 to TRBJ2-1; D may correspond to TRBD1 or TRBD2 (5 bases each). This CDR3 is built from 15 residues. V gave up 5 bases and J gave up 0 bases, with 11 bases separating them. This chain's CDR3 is CASSREGSSYNEQFF. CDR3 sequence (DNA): TGTGCCAGCAGTCGCGAGGGGAGCTCCTACAATGAGCAGTTCTTC.

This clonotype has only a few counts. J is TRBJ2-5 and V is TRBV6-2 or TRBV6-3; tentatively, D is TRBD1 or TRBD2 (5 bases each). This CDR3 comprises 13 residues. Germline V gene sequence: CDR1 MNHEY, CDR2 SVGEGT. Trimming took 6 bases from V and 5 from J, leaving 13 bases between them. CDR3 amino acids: CASRGDSKETQYF. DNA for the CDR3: TGTGCCAGCAGGGGGGATTCAAAGGAGACCCAGTACTTC.